The 23 T cell receptor beta chains presented below share a single source sample, sequenced in a study of blood T cell repertoires in COVID-19. Profiling relied on immunoSEQ multiplex PCR, and the TCRdb table lists in-frame clones only, not all of them. The table records about 250,000 clones, about nine tenths of them present only once. Sequenced: PBMCs or T cells enriched from blood (not recorded which). These receptor sequences come from a man in his forties or fifties who had recovered from COVID-19.

The chain has TRBV27 and TRBJ2-7; possibly TRBD1 for D (6 bases). V shed 10 bases and J shed 0 bases, with 13 bases lying between them. The CDR3 loop spans 13 amino acids. Germline V gene data show CDR1 as MNHEY and CDR2 as SMNVEV (reference sequence). CDR3 DNA: TGTGCCACCGGCAGGGGAAGCTCCTACGAGCAGTACTTC. Its translation is CATGRGSSYEQYF.

The V call is TRBV1, the J call TRBJ1-5; TRBD1 reflects the table's D call only, with no check against the DNA. TRBV1 constitutes a pseudogene. CDR3 size: 15 residues. CDR3 sequence (DNA): TGCACCAGCAGCCAGGTTGACAGGGAAGGTCAGCCCCAGCATTTT. Translation gives CTSSQVDREGQPQHF.

The CDR3 DNA sequence: TGTGCCAGCAGTTATCGACACCGTAACACTGAAGCTTTCTTT. Amino acids: CASSYRHRNTEAFF. This chain connects TRBV6-6 to TRBJ1-1, with unresolved D. The length of the CDR3 is 14 residues. Germline V gene lookup returns CDR1 MNHNY and CDR2 SVGAGI (reference sequence). Between the trimmed V and J ends, which lost 3 bases and 2 bases, there was a span of 10 bases.

V is TRBV30 and J is TRBJ1-5; 10 bases fit TRBD1. The CDR3 extends over 17 amino acids. The ends lost 1 base at V and 0 bases at J; junction bases unmatched: 6. From germline, CDR1 is GTSNPN and CDR2 SVGIG (reference sequence). The CDR3 nucleotides read TGTGCCTGGAGTGCGGGACAGGGGTCTCATAGCAATCAGCCCCAGCATTTT. Translation: CAWSAGQGSHSNQPQHF.

This clone has more than one count but fewer than ten. This chain connects TRBV30 to TRBJ1-1, with a tentative D call TRBD1 (6 bases). Germline V gene data show CDR1 as GTSNPN and CDR2 as SVGIG (reference sequence). CDR3 length equals 14 residues. Deletions cut 2 bases from V and 1 base from J, with 11 bases between. This CDR3 is CAWSYRDKNTEAFF. For the CDR3, the DNA is TGTGCCTGGAGTTACCGGGACAAGAACACTGAAGCTTTCTTT. Complete variable domain (other parts from reference TRBV30 and TRBJ1-1): SQTIHQWPATLVQPVGSPLSLECTVEGTSNPNLYWYRQAAGRGLQLLFYSVGIGQISSEVPQNLSASRPQDRQFILSSKKLLLSDSGFYLCAWSYRDKNTEAFFGQGTRLTVV.

The chain links TRBV2 to TRBJ1-2, with D perhaps TRBD1 (5 bases). The CDR3 totals 13 residues. Deletions cut 6 bases from V and 8 bases from J, with 16 bases between. Germline V gene lookup returns CDR1 SNHLY and CDR2 FYNNEI. For the CDR3, the DNA is TGTGCCAGCAGCGCCTTGGGGGGTTTGGGCTACACCTTC. The encoded protein is CASSALGGLGYTF. Filled out from reference TRBV2 and TRBJ1-2, the complete variable domain reads EPEVTQTPSHQVTQMGQEVILRCVPISNHLYFYWYRQILGQKVEFLVSFYNNEISEKSEIFDDQFSVERPDGSNFTLKIRSTKLEDSAMYFCASSALGGLGYTFGSGTRLTVV.

This clone was seen only once. The chain recombines TRBV15 with TRBJ2-1; D gene uncertain. The CDR3 is 13 residues long. V lost 1 base to trimming and J lost 6 bases, with 7 bases between them. Germline V CDR1 and CDR2: LNHNV, YYDKDF (reference sequence). Here the CDR3 DNA reads TGTGCCACCAGCAGAGGGCAGGTCAATGAGCAGTTCTTC. Amino acids: CATSRGQVNEQFF.

The chain joins TRBV7-2 to TRBJ1-1; D unclear. The CDR3 loop spans 13 amino acids. Germline loops: CDR1 SGHTA, CDR2 FQGNSA. The V gene lost 2 bases and the J gene lost 6 bases, with 10 bases spanning the gap. CDR3 DNA sequence: TGTGCCAGCAGCTTATTGGGGAGAGCTGAAGCTTTCTTT. It is translated as CASSLLGRAEAFF.

The V call is TRBV6-5, the J call TRBJ2-7, with 10 bases aligning to TRBD2. J lost 6 bases, V lost 6 bases, and 8 bases had no gene match. This CDR3 is 14 amino acids long. Germline V CDR1 and CDR2: MNHEY, SVGAGI. The CDR3 loop reads CASRALAGSGEQYF. The DNA for the CDR3 is TGTGCCAGCAGGGCACTAGCGGGATCGGGCGAGCAGTACTTC.

V is TRBV6-2 or TRBV6-3 and J is TRBJ1-1; a possible D gene is TRBD1 (6 bases). With 6 bases removed from V and 4 bases from J, the gap between germline ends came to 18 bases. The CDR3 is 15 amino acids. Germline lookup yields CDR1 MNHEY and CDR2 SVGEGT. The CDR3 region has the DNA TGTGCCAGCAGCGATCCCACAGGGACCGGCACTGAAGCTTTCTTT. Its protein product is CASSDPTGTGTEAFF.

The chain links TRBV7-3 to TRBJ2-2; D might be TRBD1 (6 bases). Looked up from germline, CDR1 is SGHTA and CDR2 is FQGTGA. The CDR3 contains 15 residues. Trimming pared 5 bases from V and 1 base from J, leaving 11 bases between. CDR3 bases: TGTGCCAGCAGCCCGGCGACAGGGAACACCGGGGAGCTGTTTTTT. Translated: CASSPATGNTGELFF.

The rearrangement joins TRBV6-4 to TRBJ2-2; unclear D gene. Germline V gives CDR1 MRHNA, CDR2 SNTAGT. V lost 3 bases and J 4 bases, leaving 9 bases between the germline ends. The length of the CDR3 is 14 residues. The CDR3 is CASSETDSTGELFF. DNA for the CDR3: TGTGCCAGCAGTGAAACAGATTCCACCGGGGAGCTGTTTTTT.

The V gene is TRBV11-2, the J gene TRBJ2-3; D may be TRBD2 (5 bases). Germline CDR1 reads SGHAT; CDR2 reads FQNNGV. The CDR3 extends over 15 amino acids. V lost 6 bases, J lost 4 bases, and 17 bases lay in between. In nucleotides, the CDR3 is TGTGCCAGCAGTCGGACCCTAGCAGGCGCAGATACGCAGTATTTT. Protein: CASSRTLAGADTQYF.

A few counts support this clone. CDR3 protein: CASHLAGSSGANVLTF. Here the CDR3 DNA reads TGTGCCAGCCACCTAGCGGGCAGCTCTGGGGCCAACGTCCTGACTTTC. This chain joins TRBV2 and TRBJ2-6; TRBD2 matches at 8 bases. The CDR3 is made up of 16 amino acids. Germline values: CDR1 SNHLY, CDR2 FYNNEI. V shed 8 bases, J shed 0 bases, and the junction held 6 bases outside the gene matches.

The chain uses TRBV9 and TRBJ2-6; TRBD2 might be the D (7 bases). The CDR3 length is 19 residues. Germline CDR1 reads SGDLS; CDR2 reads YYNGEE. Trimming cost V 3 bases and J 4 bases, with 23 bases left between them. CDR3: CASSAGGRLGPDGANVLTF. DNA for the CDR3: TGTGCCAGCAGCGCCGGGGGGCGGTTGGGTCCGGACGGGGCCAACGTCCTGACTTTC.

This chain uses TRBV4-3 with TRBJ2-2; D perhaps matches TRBD2 (5 bases). The V and J ends lost 0 bases and 7 bases respectively, with 15 bases between them. Germline V gene data show CDR1 as LGHNA and CDR2 as YSLEER. The CDR3 is 16 residues long. The CDR3 nucleotides read TGCGCCAGCAGCCAAGATATGGAGCTAGCCGGCGGGGAGCTGTTTTTT. Its protein product is CASSQDMELAGGELFF.

CDR3 nucleotides: TGTGCCAGCAGCTTGGCCAGCGGGGGCCAGGATACGCAGTATTTT. Protein: CASSLASGGQDTQYF. This rearrangement joins TRBV7-2 to TRBJ2-3, with 8 positions matching TRBD2. Trimming removed 3 bases from V and 6 bases from J; junction bases left unmatched: 8. In germline, CDR1 is SGHTA, CDR2 FQGNSA. The CDR3 totals 15 residues.

The chain uses TRBV7-2 and TRBJ2-7; no clear D gene. Germline V gives CDR1 SGHTA, CDR2 FQGNSA. The V and J ends lost 5 bases and 5 bases respectively, with 16 bases between them. CDR3 length: 14 amino acids. The CDR3 loop reads CASSQGWPRDEQYF. The CDR3 DNA reads as TGTGCCAGCAGCCAAGGATGGCCTCGGGACGAGCAGTACTTC.

The chain employs TRBV18 and TRBJ2-1, with 8 bases identical to TRBD2. The J segment lost 4 bases and the V segment lost 2 bases, leaving 7 bases of the junction unmatched. The germline gives CDR1 KGHSH, CDR2 LQKENI. The CDR3 consists of 16 residues. CDR3 amino acids: CASSPAPGGPYNEQFF. In nucleotides, the CDR3 is TGTGCCAGCTCACCAGCCCCGGGGGGGCCGTACAATGAGCAGTTCTTC.

The chain is built from TRBV4-2 and TRBJ2-3; perhaps TRBD2 as D (5 bases). This CDR3 is built from 17 residues. Per germline, CDR1 LGHNA and CDR2 YNFKEQ. The V and J ends lost 1 base and 5 bases respectively, with 19 bases between them. CDR3 bases: TGTGCCAGCAGCCAAGTTGGGAGCGGTCGTCCCCAAGATACGCAGTATTTT. As protein: CASSQVGSGRPQDTQYF.

The chain has TRBV7-6 and TRBJ2-5, with D tentatively TRBD1 (5 bases). The V gene lost 1 base and the J gene lost 4 bases, with 13 bases spanning the gap. The germline V gene has CDR1 SGHVS and CDR2 FNYEAQ. The CDR3 has 15 amino acids. CDR3 protein: CASSLDLGPGETQYF. CDR3 DNA: TGTGCCAGCAGCTTAGATTTGGGGCCGGGAGAGACCCAGTACTTC.

CDR3 coding DNA: TGTGCCATCAGGGACGGGACAGGGGAGTATAGTGAAGCTTTCTTT. This encodes CAIRDGTGEYSEAFF. This chain uses TRBV10-3 with TRBJ1-1, with 10 bases fitting TRBD1. The CDR3 loop spans 15 amino acids. V was clipped by 6 bases and J by 7 bases; unmatched bases: 11. Germline CDR1 is ENHRY and CDR2 is SYGVKD.

This clone was recorded only once. This CDR3 is CASRRTGSYEQYF. The CDR3 nucleotides are TGTGCCAGCAGAAGGACAGGGAGCTACGAGCAGTACTTC. The chain is built from TRBV25-1 and TRBJ2-7; 8 bases line up with TRBD1. J was trimmed by 3 bases and V by 6 bases; bases with no gene match: 4. The CDR3 has 13 amino acids. Germline V gene lookup returns CDR1 MGHDK and CDR2 SYGVNS.